These 8 T cell receptor beta chains were sequenced from one sample in a study of shared clonotypes between healthy human individuals. Assay: immunoSEQ multiplex PCR; the TCRdb copy retains only in-frame clones and omits some. There are more than 1 million clones in the sample; approximately 78% occur only once, and roughly 0.56% lies in the top ten. Sequencing input: memory CD4+ T cells from PBMCs. This sample's subset: CD45RA-negative fraction. These receptors were obtained from a young man in good health. Some clones in this sample may be carry-over from other donors' samples.

This sequence joins TRBV7-9 and TRBJ2-3; 7 bases are a match to TRBD2. CDR1 and CDR2 from the germline V gene are SEHNR and FQNEAQ (reference sequence). CDR3 length: 14 amino acids. J was trimmed by 6 bases and V by 5 bases; bases with no gene match: 8. The CDR3 DNA reads as TGTGCCAGCAGCCCCGGGACTACGTTCGATACGCAGTATTTT. Residues: CASSPGTTFDTQYF.

With regard to this clone: Other DNA sequences within the sample encode an identical CDR3. V and J are TRBV7-3 and TRBJ2-6; a weak D match, TRBD1 (6 bases). In germline, CDR1 is SGHTA, CDR2 FQGTGA. V shed 5 bases and J shed 2 bases, with 10 bases lying between them. The CDR3 is 15 amino acids. Here the CDR3 reads CASSPNRAGANVLTF. The CDR3 region has the DNA TGTGCCAGCAGCCCTAACAGGGCTGGGGCCAACGTCCTGACTTTC.

The sample holds a few counts of this clone. The chain employs TRBV27 and TRBJ1-1; D is perhaps TRBD1 (5 bases). Trimming left V 2 bases short and J 7 bases short, with 17 bases between. From germline, CDR1 is MNHEY and CDR2 SMNVEV (reference sequence). The CDR3 runs 15 residues. As DNA, the CDR3 is TGTGCCAGCAGTTTAAGGGGATTCGTGTTCGGTGAAGCTTTCTTT. As protein: CASSLRGFVFGEAFF.

This clone was seen a single time. The chain employs TRBV7-9 and TRBJ2-3, with unresolved D. V was clipped by 6 bases and J by 5 bases, with 18 bases between them. Per germline, CDR1 SEHNR and CDR2 FQNEAQ (reference sequence). The CDR3 spans 15 residues. CDR3 nucleotide sequence: TGTGCCAGCAGGGACCTTAGGCAAATCAGAGATACGCAGTATTTT. It translates to CASRDLRQIRDTQYF.

The V and J genes are TRBV28 and TRBJ2-1; perhaps TRBD2 as D (7 bases). V lost 6 bases and J lost 9, with 27 bases in between. This CDR3 is 17 amino acids long. Germline assignment: CDR1 MDHEN and CDR2 SYDVKM. The CDR3 DNA reads TGTGCCAGCAGAACTCGCTTCGGCGGGAGTAAGGGGGTTGAGCAGTTCTTC. Translation: CASRTRFGGSKGVEQFF.

The gene calls are TRBV28 and TRBJ1-2, with D possibly matching TRBD1 (5 bases). The CDR3 has 19 amino acids. Germline assignment: CDR1 MDHEN and CDR2 SYDVKM. V dropped 3 bases and J dropped 1 base, with 24 bases sitting between them. The CDR3 spells CASSLMTITGGRGNYGYTF. The CDR3 DNA reads TGTGCCAGCAGTTTGATGACTATAACGGGGGGTAGGGGTAACTATGGCTACACCTTC.

V gene TRBV7-6 combines with J gene TRBJ2-2, with unresolved D. There are 13 residues in the CDR3. Trimming pared 3 bases from V and 6 bases from J, leaving 8 bases between. The germline CDR1 and CDR2 sequences are SGHVS and FNYEAQ. CDR3 residues: CASSLMVAGELFF. Here the CDR3 DNA reads TGTGCCAGCAGCTTGATGGTGGCCGGGGAGCTGTTTTTT.

The chain has TRBV27 and TRBJ1-3; unclear D gene. V lost 6 bases and J 5 bases, leaving 14 bases between the germline ends. CDR3 length: 14 residues. Germline V gene sequence: CDR1 MNHEY, CDR2 SMNVEV (reference sequence). CDR3 nucleotides: TGTGCCAGCAGCCGTGCCGGGGTTCGAAACACCATATATTTT. Amino acids: CASSRAGVRNTIYF.